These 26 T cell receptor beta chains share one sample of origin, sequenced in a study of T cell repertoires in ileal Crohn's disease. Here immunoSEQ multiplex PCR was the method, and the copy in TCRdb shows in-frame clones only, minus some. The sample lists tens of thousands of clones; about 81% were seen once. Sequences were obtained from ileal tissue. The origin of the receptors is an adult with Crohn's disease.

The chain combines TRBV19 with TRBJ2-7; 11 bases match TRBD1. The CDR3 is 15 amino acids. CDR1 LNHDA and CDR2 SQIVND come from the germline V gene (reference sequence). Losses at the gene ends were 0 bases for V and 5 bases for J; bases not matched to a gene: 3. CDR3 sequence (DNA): TGTGCCAGTAGTATAGAATGGACAGGGGGCCACGAGCAGTACTTC. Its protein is CASSIEWTGGHEQYF.

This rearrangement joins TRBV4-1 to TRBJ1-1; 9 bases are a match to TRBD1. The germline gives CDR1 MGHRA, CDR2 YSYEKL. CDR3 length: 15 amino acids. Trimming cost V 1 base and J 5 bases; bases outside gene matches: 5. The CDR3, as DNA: TGCGCCAGCAGCCAAGTGCCTGACAGGGGGACTGAAGCTTTCTTT. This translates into CASSQVPDRGTEAFF.

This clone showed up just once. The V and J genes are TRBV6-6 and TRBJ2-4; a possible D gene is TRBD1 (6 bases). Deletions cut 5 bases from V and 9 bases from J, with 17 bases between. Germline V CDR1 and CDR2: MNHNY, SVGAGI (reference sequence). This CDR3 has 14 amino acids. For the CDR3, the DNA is TGTGCCAGCAGTCGACCGACAGGCGAGGGCATTCAGTACTTC. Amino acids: CASSRPTGEGIQYF.

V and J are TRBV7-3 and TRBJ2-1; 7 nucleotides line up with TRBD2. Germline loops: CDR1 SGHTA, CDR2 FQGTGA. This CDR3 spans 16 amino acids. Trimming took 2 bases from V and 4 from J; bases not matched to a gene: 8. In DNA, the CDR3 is TGTGCCAGCAGCTTACAGAGTGGGGGGGGATACAATGAGCAGTTCTTC. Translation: CASSLQSGGGYNEQFF. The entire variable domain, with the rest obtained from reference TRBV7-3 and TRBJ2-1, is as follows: GAGVSQTPSNKVTEKGKYVELRCDPISGHTALYWYRQSLGQGPEFLIYFQGTGAADDSGLPNDRFFAVRPEGSVSTLKIQRTERGDSAVYLCASSLQSGGGYNEQFFGPGTRLTVL.

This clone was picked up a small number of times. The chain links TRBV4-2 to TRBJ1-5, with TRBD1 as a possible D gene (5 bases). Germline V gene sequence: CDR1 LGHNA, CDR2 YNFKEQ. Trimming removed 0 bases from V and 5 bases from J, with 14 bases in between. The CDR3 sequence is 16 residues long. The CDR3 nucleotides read TGTGCCAGCAGCCAAGAAAGACAAAGGGGCGATCAGCCCCAGCATTTT. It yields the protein CASSQERQRGDQPQHF.

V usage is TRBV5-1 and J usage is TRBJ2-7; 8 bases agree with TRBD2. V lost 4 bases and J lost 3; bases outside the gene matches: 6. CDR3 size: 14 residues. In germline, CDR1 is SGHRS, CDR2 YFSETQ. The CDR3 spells CASSPDGGGYEQYF. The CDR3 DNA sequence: TGCGCCAGCAGCCCCGACGGGGGGGGCTACGAGCAGTACTTC. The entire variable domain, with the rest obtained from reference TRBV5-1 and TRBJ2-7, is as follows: KAGVTQTPRYLIKTRGQQVTLSCSPISGHRSVSWYQQTPGQGLQFLFEYFSETQRNKGNFPGRFSGRQFSNSRSEMNVSTLELGDSALYLCASSPDGGGYEQYFGPGTRLTVT.

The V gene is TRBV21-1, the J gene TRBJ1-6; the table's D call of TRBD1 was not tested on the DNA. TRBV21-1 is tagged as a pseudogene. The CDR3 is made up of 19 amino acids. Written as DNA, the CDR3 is TGTGCCAGCAGCGGTTCGTCCCAGGGGGCCCCCTCCTATAATTCACCCCTCCACTTT. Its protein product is CASSGSSQGAPSYNSPLHF.

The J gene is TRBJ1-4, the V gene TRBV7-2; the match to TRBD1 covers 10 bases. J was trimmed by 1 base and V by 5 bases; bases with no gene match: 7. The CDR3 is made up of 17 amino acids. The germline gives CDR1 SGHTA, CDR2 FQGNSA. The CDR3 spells CASSRDRGRKTNEKLFF. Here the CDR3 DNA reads TGTGCCAGCAGCCGTGACAGGGGGCGTAAAACTAATGAAAAACTGTTTTTT.

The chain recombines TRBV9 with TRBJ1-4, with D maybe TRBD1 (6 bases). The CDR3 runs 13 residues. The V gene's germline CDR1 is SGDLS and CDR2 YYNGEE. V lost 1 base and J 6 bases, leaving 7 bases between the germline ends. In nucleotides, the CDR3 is TGTGCCAGCAGCGTATCAGGGGATGAAAAACTGTTTTTT. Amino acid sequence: CASSVSGDEKLFF.

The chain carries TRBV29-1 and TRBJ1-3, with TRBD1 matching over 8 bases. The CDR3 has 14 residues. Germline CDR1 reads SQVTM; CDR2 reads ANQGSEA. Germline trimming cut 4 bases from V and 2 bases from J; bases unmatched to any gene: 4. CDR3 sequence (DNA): TGCAGCGTTGTGCAGGGGGCAGCTGGAAACACCATATATTTT. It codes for CSVVQGAAGNTIYF.

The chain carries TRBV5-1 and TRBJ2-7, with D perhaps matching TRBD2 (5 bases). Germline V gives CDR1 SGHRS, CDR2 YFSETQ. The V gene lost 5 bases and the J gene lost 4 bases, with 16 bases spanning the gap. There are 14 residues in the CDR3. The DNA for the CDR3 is TGCGCCAGCAGTCCCGGGGATTCCCTTTACGAGCAGTACTTC. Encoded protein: CASSPGDSLYEQYF.

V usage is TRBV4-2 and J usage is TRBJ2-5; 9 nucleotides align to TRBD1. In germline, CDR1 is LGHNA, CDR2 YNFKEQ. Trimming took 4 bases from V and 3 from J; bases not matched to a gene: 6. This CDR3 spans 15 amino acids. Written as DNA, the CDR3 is TGTGCCAGCAGCCCGGGGACAGGGAAGAAAGAGACCCAGTACTTC. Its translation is CASSPGTGKKETQYF.

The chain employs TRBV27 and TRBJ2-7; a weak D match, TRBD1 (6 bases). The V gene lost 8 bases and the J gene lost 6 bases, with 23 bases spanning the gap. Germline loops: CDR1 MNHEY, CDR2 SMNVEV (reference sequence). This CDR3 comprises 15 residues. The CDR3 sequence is CASRVLSGQGSEQYF. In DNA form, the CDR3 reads TGTGCCAGCCGGGTTCTCTCGGGTCAGGGGTCCGAGCAGTACTTC.

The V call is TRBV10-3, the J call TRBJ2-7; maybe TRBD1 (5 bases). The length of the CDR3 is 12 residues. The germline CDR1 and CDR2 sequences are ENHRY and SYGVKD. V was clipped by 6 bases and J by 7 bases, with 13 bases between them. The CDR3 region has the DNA TGTGCCATCAGCCTGGGGCCAGAGGAGCAGTACTTC. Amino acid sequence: CAISLGPEEQYF.

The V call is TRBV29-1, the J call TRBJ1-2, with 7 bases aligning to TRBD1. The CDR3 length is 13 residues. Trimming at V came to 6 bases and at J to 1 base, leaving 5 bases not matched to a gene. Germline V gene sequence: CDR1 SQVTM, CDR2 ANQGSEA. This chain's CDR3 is CSVLTGFNYGYTF. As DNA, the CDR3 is TGCAGCGTCCTGACAGGGTTTAACTATGGCTACACCTTC.

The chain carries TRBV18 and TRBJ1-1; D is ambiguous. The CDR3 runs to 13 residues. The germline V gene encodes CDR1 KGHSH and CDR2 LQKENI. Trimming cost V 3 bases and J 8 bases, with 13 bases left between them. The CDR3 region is CASSPSGPSEAFF. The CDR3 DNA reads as TGTGCCAGCTCACCGTCGGGTCCGTCAGAAGCTTTCTTT.

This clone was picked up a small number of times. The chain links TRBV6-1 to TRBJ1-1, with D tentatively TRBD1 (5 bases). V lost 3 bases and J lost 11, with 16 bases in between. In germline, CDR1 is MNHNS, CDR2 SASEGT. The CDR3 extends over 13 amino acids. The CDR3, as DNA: TGTGCCAGCAGTGAGTGGGACGGAGGGTGGGCTTTCTTT. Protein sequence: CASSEWDGGWAFF.

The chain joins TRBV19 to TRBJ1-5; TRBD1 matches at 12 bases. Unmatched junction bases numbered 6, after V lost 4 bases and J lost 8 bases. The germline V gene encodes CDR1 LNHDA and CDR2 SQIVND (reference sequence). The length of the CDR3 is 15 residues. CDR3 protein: CASSRGQGAEEPQHF. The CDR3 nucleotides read TGTGCCAGTAGTAGGGGACAGGGGGCCGAGGAGCCCCAGCATTTT.

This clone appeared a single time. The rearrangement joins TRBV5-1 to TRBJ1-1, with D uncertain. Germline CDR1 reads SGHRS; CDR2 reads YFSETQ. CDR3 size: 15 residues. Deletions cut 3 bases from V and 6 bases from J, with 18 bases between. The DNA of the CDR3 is TGCGCCAGCAGCTCGATCCCAAGTCGGAGCTCTGAAGCTTTCTTT. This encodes CASSSIPSRSSEAFF.

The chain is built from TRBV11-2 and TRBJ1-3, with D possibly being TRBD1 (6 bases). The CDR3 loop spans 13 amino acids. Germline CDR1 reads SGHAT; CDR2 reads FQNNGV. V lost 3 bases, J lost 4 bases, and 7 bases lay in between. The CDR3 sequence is CASSLGTGNTIYF. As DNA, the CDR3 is TGTGCCAGCAGCTTGGGGACAGGAAACACCATATATTTT.

The CDR3 reads CASSPIFTGNPEAFF. In DNA form, the CDR3 reads TGTGCCAGTAGTCCCATCTTCACAGGGAATCCTGAAGCTTTCTTT. The rearrangement uses TRBV19 and TRBJ1-1; maybe TRBD1 (6 bases). Germline V gives CDR1 LNHDA, CDR2 SQIVND (reference sequence). Trimming shortened V by 5 bases and J by 6 bases, and 19 bases separated the two germline ends. The CDR3 covers 15 residues.

The CDR3 DNA follows: TGTGCCAGCAACAGGGGACTAGCGGGGGGAATCCTAAGCTCCTACAATGAGCAGTTCTTC. Its protein is CASNRGLAGGILSSYNEQFF. This chain uses TRBV9 with TRBJ2-1; TRBD2 agrees at 15 bases. The V segment lost 6 bases and the J segment 0 bases; nucleotides outside the gene matches: 13. This CDR3 region has 20 residues. Germline-derived CDR1 and CDR2 are SGDLS and YYNGEE.

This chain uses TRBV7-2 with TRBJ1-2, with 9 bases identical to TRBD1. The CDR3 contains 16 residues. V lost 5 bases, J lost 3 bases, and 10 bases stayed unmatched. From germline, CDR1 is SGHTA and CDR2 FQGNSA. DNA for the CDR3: TGTGCCAGCAGCCCCGGGACAGGGCGGCGTGACTATGGCTACACCTTC. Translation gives CASSPGTGRRDYGYTF.

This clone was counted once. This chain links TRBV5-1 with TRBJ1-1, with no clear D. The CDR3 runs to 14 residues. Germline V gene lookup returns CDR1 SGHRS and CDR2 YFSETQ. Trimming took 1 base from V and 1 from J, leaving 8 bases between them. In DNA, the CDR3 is TGCGCCAGCAGCTTGTCGGGTGCGAACACTGAAGCTTTCTTT. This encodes CASSLSGANTEAFF.

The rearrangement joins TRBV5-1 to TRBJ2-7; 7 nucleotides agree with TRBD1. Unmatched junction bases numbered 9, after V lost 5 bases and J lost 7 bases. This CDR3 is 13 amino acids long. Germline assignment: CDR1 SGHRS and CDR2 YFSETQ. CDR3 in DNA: TGCGCCAGCAGAGCGACAGGGTCCGTGGAGCAGTACTTC. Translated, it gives CASRATGSVEQYF.

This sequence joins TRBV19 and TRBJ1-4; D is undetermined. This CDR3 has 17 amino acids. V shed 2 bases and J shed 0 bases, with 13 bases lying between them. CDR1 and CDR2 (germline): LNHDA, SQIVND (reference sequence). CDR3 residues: CASSITPRSATNEKLFF. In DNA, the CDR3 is TGTGCCAGTAGTATAACCCCTCGATCGGCAACTAATGAAAAACTGTTTTTT.